One and the same sample provided the 26 T cell receptor beta chains below, sequenced in a study of T cells in women clearing cervical HPV infection. Only in-frame clones appear in the TCRdb table, and some are missing; sequencing was by immunoSEQ multiplex PCR. The sample table sets out under 20,000 clones. Sequenced input: blood buffy coat. Receptor source: a woman aged 18 to 75 with a cervical HPV16 infection that either progressed to CIN3+ or cleared (not recorded which).

The DNA read from the CDR3 is TGTGCCGGCAGGGTTGGCGAAAAA. It specifies CAGRVGEK. The whole CDR3 protein reads CAGRVGEKLFF. The chain recombines TRBV19 with TRBJ1-4, with D perhaps TRBD1 (5 bases). Read data end 3 residues before the CDR3 end; the end is taken from the germline J gene. The germline V and J ends were trimmed by 11 bases and 8 bases, with 12 bases remaining between them. Germline V gives CDR1 LNHDA, CDR2 SQIVND (reference sequence). The CDR3 spans 11 residues.

About this clone: The read halts 3 residues ahead of the CDR3 end, with the missing end drawn from the germline J gene. The rearrangement uses TRBV23-1 and TRBJ1-4, with D possibly TRBD1 on 5 matching bases. TRBV23-1 is marked as an open reading frame, function uncertain. The CDR3 loop spans 14 amino acids. The V end lost 1 base, the J end lost 4 bases, and 7 bases lay between the germline ends. The part of the CDR3 DNA that was read is TGCGCCAGCAGTCAATGCAGGGTTAATGAAAAA. Its protein is CASSQCRVNEK. The whole CDR3 sequence reads CASSQCRVNEKLFF.

In the case of this clone: Read sequence stops 3 residues before the CDR3 end, and the germline J gene provides the missing end. This chain uses TRBV2 with TRBJ2-3; D gene ambiguous. The CDR3 covers 15 residues. Trimming cost V 4 bases and J 0 bases, with 11 bases left between them. Germline V CDR1 and CDR2: SNHLY, FYNNEI. The CDR3 sequence is CASSAGLFSTDTQYF. Incomplete CDR3 DNA: TGTGCCAGCAGTGCCGGGTTGTTTAGCACAGATACG.

Comments on this clone: With the read ending 3 residues before the CDR3 end, the germline J gene is used to fill in that end. The chain recombines TRBV7-2 with TRBJ1-2, with TRBD1 as a possible D gene (5 bases). Trimming cost V 2 bases and J 2 bases, with 9 bases left between them. Germline V gene sequence: CDR1 SGHTA, CDR2 FQGNSA. The CDR3 is made up of 14 amino acids. CDR3 DNA (partial): TGTGCCAGCAGCTTAATGACAGTAAACTATGGC. This translates into CASSLMTVNYG. The CDR3 in full is CASSLMTVNYGYTF.

As for this clone: The observed sequence ends 3 residues before the CDR3 terminus, with the missing tail filled in from the germline J gene. The chain carries TRBV11-2 and TRBJ2-7; D could derive from TRBD1 or TRBD2 (5 bases each). Trimming stripped 1 base from V and 0 bases from J, with 10 bases between. In germline, CDR1 is SGHAT, CDR2 FQNNGV. CDR3 length equals 15 residues. The sequenced CDR3 bases are TGTGCCAGCAGCTTAGGTCCAGGGAGCTCCTACGAG. Translating gives CASSLGPGSSYE. The whole CDR3 is CASSLGPGSSYEQYF.

The CDR3 is CASFAGTAYNEQFF. CDR3 DNA (partial): TGTGCCAGCTTCGCAGGGACAGCTTACAATGAG. V is TRBV5-8 and J is TRBJ2-1, with 7 positions matching TRBD1. The CDR3 end lies 3 residues beyond the end of the read and is filled in from the germline J gene. CDR3 length: 14 amino acids. Germline V lookup: CDR1 SGHTS, CDR2 YDEGEE. V was clipped by 7 bases and J by 4 bases; unmatched bases: 8.

Points on this clone: Read data end 3 residues before the CDR3 end; the end is taken from the germline J gene. The genes are TRBV7-2 and TRBJ1-5, with D maybe TRBD1 (5 bases). Trimming removed 6 bases from V and 7 bases from J, with 13 bases in between. CDR3 length: 13 amino acids. The V gene's germline CDR1 is SGHTA and CDR2 FQGNSA. The DNA read from the CDR3 is TGTGCCAGCAGGGACGGGGGTGGCCAGCCC. It is translated as CASRDGGGQP. The entire CDR3 protein reads CASRDGGGQPQHF.

Concerning this clone itself: The sequenced fragment ends 3 residues before the CDR3 boundary, so the rest is inferred from the germline J gene. The chain is built from TRBV6-2 or TRBV6-3 and TRBJ2-3; 7 bases are a match to TRBD2. Germline V lookup: CDR1 MNHEY, CDR2 SVGEGT. J gave up 6 bases and V 6 bases, and 18 bases lay outside the gene matches. This CDR3 has 17 amino acids. Here the CDR3 reads CASSSPLKRGLGDTQYF. Incomplete CDR3 DNA: TGTGCCAGCAGCTCCCCCCTGAAGCGGGGCCTTGGGGATACG.

In regard to this clone: The read ends 3 residues before the CDR3 terminus; that terminus is restored from the germline J gene. The V gene is TRBV19, the J gene TRBJ1-5, with no clear D. V lost 6 bases and J lost 1, with 7 bases in between. Germline values: CDR1 LNHDA, CDR2 SQIVND (reference sequence). The CDR3 contains 13 residues. The DNA read from the CDR3 is TGTGCCAGTAGCCTGAGGAGCAATCAGCCC. This gives the protein CASSLRSNQP. The full CDR3 protein is CASSLRSNQPQHF.

About this clone itself: The sequenced fragment ends 3 residues before the CDR3 boundary, so the rest is inferred from the germline J gene. This chain links TRBV18 with TRBJ1-5; D remains ambiguous. The ends were cut back, 1 base at V and 5 bases at J, with 6 bases in the middle. The CDR3 has 13 residues. CDR1 and CDR2 (germline): KGHSH, LQKENI. The sequenced part of the CDR3 DNA is TGTGCCAGCTCACCACTTCAGGATCAGCCC. Translating gives CASSPLQDQP. The CDR3 in its entirety is CASSPLQDQPQHF.

Comment on this clone: The junction departs from the called germline gene at one end, perhaps through a read error. With the read ending 3 residues before the CDR3 end, the germline J gene is used to fill in that end. J is TRBJ1-4 and V is TRBV7-9; D unresolved. The CDR3 is 15 residues long. Germline-derived CDR1 and CDR2 are SEHNR and FQNEAQ (reference sequence). The part of the CDR3 DNA that was read is TGTGTCAGCAGCGTAGCAGCTGCAACTAATGAAAAA. Its protein product is CVSSVAAATNEK. From start to end, the CDR3 is CVSSVAAATNEKLFF.

A note on this clone: Sequencing ends 3 residues short of the CDR3 end; the germline J gene provides the rest. V gene TRBV11-2 combines with J gene TRBJ1-1; D is ambiguous. Germline V lookup: CDR1 SGHAT, CDR2 FQNNGV. This CDR3 contains 13 residues. V was pared by 5 bases and J by 1 base, with 8 bases between. This chain's CDR3 is CASSPPGNTEAFF. The DNA read from the CDR3 is TGTGCCAGCAGCCCACCCGGGAACACTGAA.

Concerning this clone: Read data end 3 residues before the CDR3 end; the end is taken from the germline J gene. This chain links TRBV7-2 with TRBJ1-1; 7 nucleotides line up with TRBD1. CDR1 and CDR2 from the germline V gene are SGHTA and FQGNSA. The CDR3 runs 13 residues. The CDR3 region is CASSRDSSYEAFF. The part of the CDR3 DNA that was read is TGTGCCAGCAGCCGGGACAGTTCCTACGAG.

On this clone: The read halts 3 residues ahead of the CDR3 end, with the missing end drawn from the germline J gene. The chain uses TRBV5-1 and TRBJ1-4, with D maybe TRBD1 (5 bases). Trimming removed 4 bases from V and 3 bases from J, with 13 bases in between. CDR1 is SGHRS, CDR2 YFSETQ, per germline. This CDR3 has 15 residues. Incomplete CDR3 DNA: TGCGCCAGCAGCCTGCTGGGGGGGGCTAATGAAAAA. Protein product: CASSLLGGANEK. The whole CDR3 is CASSLLGGANEKLFF.

Details on this clone: From the germline J gene comes the end of the CDR3, since the read stops 3 residues before it. This chain connects TRBV11-2 to TRBJ1-2, with D maybe TRBD1 (6 bases). The germline V gene has CDR1 SGHAT and CDR2 FQNNGV. CDR3 length: 13 residues. Trimming removed 6 bases from V and 6 bases from J, with 14 bases in between. The sequenced CDR3 bases are TGTGCCAGCAGGGAAGGGGGTTTGCATGGC. Translating it yields CASREGGLHG. The full-length CDR3 reads as CASREGGLHGYTF.

To note about this clone: The read terminates 3 residues before the CDR3 end, so the remaining end is supplied by the germline J gene. The chain employs TRBV2 and TRBJ2-2; 8 bases are shared with TRBD1. Germline V CDR1 and CDR2: SNHLY, FYNNEI. With 7 bases clipped from V and 4 bases from J, the junction kept 8 bases outside the gene matches. CDR3 length: 15 amino acids. CDR3 DNA (partial): TGTGCCAGCACCCAGGGGACAGGTATCACCGGGGAG. Its translation is CASTQGTGITGE. The full CDR3 is CASTQGTGITGELFF. Full variable domain (outside the CDR3, taken from reference TRBV2 and TRBJ2-2): EPEVTQTPSHQVTQMGQEVILRCVPISNHLYFYWYRQILGQKVEFLVSFYNNEISEKSEIFDDQFSVERPDGSNFTLKIRSTKLEDSAMYFCASTQGTGITGELFFGEGSRLTVL.

In regard to this clone: One end of the junction fails to match germline, which may point to a read error. The read comes to an end 3 residues before the CDR3 does, leaving the germline J gene to fill in the end. V gene TRBV4-2 combines with J gene TRBJ2-3; the match to TRBD2 covers 8 bases. CDR1 and CDR2 (germline): LGHNA, YNFKEQ. The CDR3 is 18 amino acids. This chain's CDR3 is CASSQDRSGGTSTDTQYF. CDR3 DNA, as far as it was read: TGCGCCAGCAGCCAAGATCGGAGCGGGGGAACTAGCACAGATACG.

As concerns this clone: The observed sequence ends 3 residues before the CDR3 terminus, with the missing tail filled in from the germline J gene. The chain joins TRBV19 to TRBJ1-2; D might be TRBD1 (5 bases). CDR1 is LNHDA and CDR2 is SQIVND in the germline V gene (reference sequence). The CDR3 extends over 13 amino acids. Trimming cost V 7 bases and J 4 bases, with 13 bases left between them. The part of the CDR3 DNA that was read is TGTGCCAGTAACCAGGGTATAGGCTATGGC. It yields the protein CASNQGIGYG. The CDR3, in full, reads CASNQGIGYGYTF. The full variable domain, its missing parts supplied by reference TRBV19 and TRBJ1-2, is DGGITQSPKYLFRKEGQNVTLSCEQNLNHDAMYWYRQDPGQGLRLIYYSQIVNDFQKGDIAEGYSVSREKKESFPLTVTSAQKNPTAFYLCASNQGIGYGYTFGSGTRLTVV.

As concerns this clone: Read sequence stops 3 residues before the CDR3 end, and the germline J gene provides the missing end. The V and J genes are TRBV27 and TRBJ2-7; tentative D call: TRBD2 (6 bases). V was shortened by 0 bases and J by 2 bases, with 11 bases between the two germline ends. In germline, CDR1 is MNHEY, CDR2 SMNVEV (reference sequence). This CDR3 is built from 15 residues. This CDR3 is CASSLSVGLTYEQYF. Partial CDR3 DNA: TGTGCCAGCAGTTTATCAGTCGGACTAACCTACGAG.

As regards this clone: The CDR3 extends 3 residues past the end of the read, so its final part is completed from the germline J gene. The chain has TRBV10-1 and TRBJ1-5; TRBD1 aligns across 9 bases. This CDR3 has 16 amino acids. V gave up 1 base and J gave up 4 bases; unmatched junction bases: 5. Germline-derived CDR1 and CDR2 are WNHNN and SYGVQD (reference sequence). This CDR3 reads CASSEWDRVINQPQHF. CDR3 DNA (partial): TGCGCCAGCAGTGAGTGGGACAGGGTTATTAATCAGCCC.

With respect to this clone: From the germline J gene comes the end of the CDR3, since the read stops 3 residues before it. The gene calls are TRBV6-2 or TRBV6-3 and TRBJ1-5; no clear D. Per germline, CDR1 MNHEY and CDR2 SVGEGT. V was cut by 6 bases and J by 0 bases, with 15 bases left in between. There are 16 residues in the CDR3. CDR3: CASSPALRVSNQPQHF. CDR3 DNA (partial): TGTGCCAGCAGCCCCGCCCTGCGCGTTAGCAATCAGCCC.

In regard to this clone: Sequencing ends 3 residues short of the CDR3 end; the germline J gene provides the rest. V is TRBV20-1 and J is TRBJ2-3; TRBD2 matches 9 bases. Unmatched junction bases numbered 18, after V lost 3 bases and J lost 2 bases. The germline gives CDR1 DFQATT, CDR2 SNEGSKA (reference sequence). The CDR3 consists of 19 residues. The DNA read from the CDR3 is TGCAGTGCTAGGCAGGCGGGCACTAGCGGGCGGAAGTTCACAGATACG. Protein product: CSARQAGTSGRKFTDT. Given in full, the CDR3 is CSARQAGTSGRKFTDTQYF.

Points on this clone: The CDR3 end lies 3 residues beyond the end of the read and is filled in from the germline J gene. The chain couples TRBV19 to TRBJ2-5, with 8 bases fitting TRBD1. The germline V gene encodes CDR1 LNHDA and CDR2 SQIVND (reference sequence). This CDR3 has 17 residues. V dropped 3 bases and J dropped 5; count of bases not matched to a gene: 14. CDR3 loop: CASSMVVTGAMRETQYF. CDR3 bases read: TGTGCCAGTAGTATGGTAGTGACAGGGGCTATGAGGGAGACC.

As concerns this clone: The read terminates 3 residues ahead of where the CDR3 ends, so the germline J gene completes it. The chain couples TRBV5-1 to TRBJ2-1, with D possibly being TRBD2 (6 bases). The CDR3 sequence is 16 residues long. V lost 2 bases and J lost 1, with 13 bases in between. From germline, CDR1 is SGHRS and CDR2 YFSETQ. The CDR3: CASSFLAEKSYNEQFF. The DNA read from the CDR3 is TGCGCCAGCAGCTTTTTAGCGGAAAAATCCTACAATGAG.

To note about this clone: The DNA ends 3 residues before the CDR3 does, and the rest of the CDR3 is filled in from the germline J gene. V gene TRBV19 combines with J gene TRBJ1-5; the D gene is possibly TRBD1 (6 bases). This CDR3 spans 15 amino acids. Germline V CDR1 and CDR2: LNHDA, SQIVND (reference sequence). Deletions cut 1 base from V and 0 bases from J, with 7 bases between. This CDR3 is CASSIVGGSNQPQHF. The sequenced part of the CDR3 DNA is TGTGCCAGTAGTATAGTAGGGGGTAGCAATCAGCCC. Complete variable domain (other parts from reference TRBV19 and TRBJ1-5): DGGITQSPKYLFRKEGQNVTLSCEQNLNHDAMYWYRQDPGQGLRLIYYSQIVNDFQKGDIAEGYSVSREKKESFPLTVTSAQKNPTAFYLCASSIVGGSNQPQHFGDGTRLSIL.

Comments on this clone: The read falls 3 residues short of the CDR3 end, and the missing part is taken from the germline J gene. V and J are TRBV4-1 and TRBJ2-7; TRBD1 agrees at 9 bases. This CDR3 region has 15 residues. J was trimmed by 3 bases and V by 3 bases; bases with no gene match: 6. Germline V gene data show CDR1 as MGHRA and CDR2 as YSYEKL. The CDR3 here is CASSQFHRGRYEQYF. The CDR3 DNA, read in part, is TGCGCCAGCAGCCAGTTTCACAGGGGGCGCTACGAG.